Ten or more counts support the clone carrying this T cell receptor beta chain. Germline assignment: CDR1 SGHVS and CDR2 FNYEAQ. J gave up 5 bases and V 5 bases, and 8 bases lay outside the gene matches. CDR3 length: 15 residues. This entry is derived from a study of molecular identifiers for immune sequencing clone quantification. TCRdb called the PCR reads again in MiXCR, with one record for every CDR3 protein. The table includes 20,000 to 30,000 distinct CDR3 sequences, under 20% detected once. Libraries from naive CD8 cells were generated from 20,000 to 1,000,000 sorted cells (with 10%, 30% or 50% RNA).

The chain recombines TRBV7-6 with TRBJ2-2, with TRBD2 matching over 7 bases. The clonotype was recovered from a human donor in good health. Some libraries in this study had Jurkat cell RNA spiked in. Sequenced sample: naive CD8+ T cells from blood, with Jurkat cell RNA spiked in. The subset here: FACS-sorted CD8+CD4-CCR7+CD45RA+ naive T cells. CDR3 DNA: TGTGCCAGCAGCCGGACTAGTGGGGTGACCGGGGAGCTGTTTTTT. Its translation: CASSRTSGVTGELFF.